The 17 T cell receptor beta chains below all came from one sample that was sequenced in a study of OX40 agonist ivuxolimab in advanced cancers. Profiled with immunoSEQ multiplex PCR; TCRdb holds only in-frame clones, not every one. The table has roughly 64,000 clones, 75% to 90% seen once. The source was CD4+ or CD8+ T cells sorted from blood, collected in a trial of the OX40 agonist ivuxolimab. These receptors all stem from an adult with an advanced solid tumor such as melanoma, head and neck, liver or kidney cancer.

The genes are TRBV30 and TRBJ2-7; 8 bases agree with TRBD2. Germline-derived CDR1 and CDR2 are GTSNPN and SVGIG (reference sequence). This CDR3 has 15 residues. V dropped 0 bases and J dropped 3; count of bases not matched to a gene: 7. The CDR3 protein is CAWSVAAGDYYEQYF. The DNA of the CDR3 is TGTGCCTGGAGTGTTGCAGCGGGAGATTACTACGAGCAGTACTTC.

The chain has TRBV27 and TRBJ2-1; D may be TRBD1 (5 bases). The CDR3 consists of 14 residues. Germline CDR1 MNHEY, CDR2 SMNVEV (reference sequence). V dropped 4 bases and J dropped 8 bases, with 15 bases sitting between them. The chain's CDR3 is CASSSLRQRHEQFF. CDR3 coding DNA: TGTGCCAGCAGTTCCCTGAGACAGAGACATGAGCAGTTCTTC.

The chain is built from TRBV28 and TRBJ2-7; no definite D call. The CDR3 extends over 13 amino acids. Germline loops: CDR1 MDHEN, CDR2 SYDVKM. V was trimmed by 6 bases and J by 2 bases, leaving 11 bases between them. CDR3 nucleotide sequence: TGTGCCAGCAGAAAGCAGGAAACCTACGAGCAGTACTTC. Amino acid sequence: CASRKQETYEQYF.

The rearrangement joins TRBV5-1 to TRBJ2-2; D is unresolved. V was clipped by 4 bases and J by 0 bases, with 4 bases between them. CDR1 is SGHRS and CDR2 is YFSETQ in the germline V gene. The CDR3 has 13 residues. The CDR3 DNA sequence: TGCGCCAGCAGCCCCCCGAACACCGGGGAGCTGTTTTTT. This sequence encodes CASSPPNTGELFF. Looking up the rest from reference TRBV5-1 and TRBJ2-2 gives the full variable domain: KAGVTQTPRYLIKTRGQQVTLSCSPISGHRSVSWYQQTPGQGLQFLFEYFSETQRNKGNFPGRFSGRQFSNSRSEMNVSTLELGDSALYLCASSPPNTGELFFGEGSRLTVL.

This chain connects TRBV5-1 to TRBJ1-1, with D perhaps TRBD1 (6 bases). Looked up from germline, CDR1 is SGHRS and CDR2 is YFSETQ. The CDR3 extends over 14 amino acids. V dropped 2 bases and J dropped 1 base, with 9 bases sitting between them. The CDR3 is CASSFRTANTEAFF. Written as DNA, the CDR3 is TGCGCCAGCAGCTTTCGGACAGCGAACACTGAAGCTTTCTTT.

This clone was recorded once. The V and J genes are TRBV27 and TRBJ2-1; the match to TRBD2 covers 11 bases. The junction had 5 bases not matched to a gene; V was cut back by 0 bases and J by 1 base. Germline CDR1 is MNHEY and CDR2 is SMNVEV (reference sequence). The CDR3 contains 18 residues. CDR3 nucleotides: TGTGCCAGCAGTTTATCGGTGAGACTAGCGGGATCCTACAATGAGCAGTTCTTC. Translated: CASSLSVRLAGSYNEQFF.

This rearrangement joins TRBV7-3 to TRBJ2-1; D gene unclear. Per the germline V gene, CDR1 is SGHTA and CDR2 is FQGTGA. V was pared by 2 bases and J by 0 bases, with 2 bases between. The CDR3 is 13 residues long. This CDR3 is CASSLHSYNEQFF. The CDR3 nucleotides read TGTGCCAGCAGCTTACACTCCTACAATGAGCAGTTCTTC.

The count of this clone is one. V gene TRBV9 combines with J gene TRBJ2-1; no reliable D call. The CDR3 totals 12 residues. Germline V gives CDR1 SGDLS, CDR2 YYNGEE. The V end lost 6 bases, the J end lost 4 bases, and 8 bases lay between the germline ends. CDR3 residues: CASTPGYNEQFF. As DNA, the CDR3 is TGTGCCAGCACCCCAGGTTACAATGAGCAGTTCTTC.

The CDR3 spells CASRVGQGATVYQETQYF. The CDR3 DNA reads as TGCGCCAGCAGAGTCGGACAGGGGGCTACGGTGTACCAAGAGACCCAGTACTTC. V is TRBV5-1 and J is TRBJ2-5, with TRBD1 matching over 11 bases. The CDR3 is made up of 18 amino acids. Germline V gene sequence: CDR1 SGHRS, CDR2 YFSETQ. Trimming at V came to 5 bases and at J to 0 bases, leaving 12 bases not matched to a gene.

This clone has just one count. DNA for the CDR3: TGTGCCAGCATCCTGGCAGGTACCTACGAGCAGTACTTC. It is translated as CASILAGTYEQYF. The V and J genes are TRBV2 and TRBJ2-7; D is ambiguous. CDR1 is SNHLY and CDR2 is FYNNEI in the germline V gene. The CDR3 consists of 13 residues. Between the trimmed V and J ends, which lost 7 bases and 2 bases, there was a span of 12 bases.

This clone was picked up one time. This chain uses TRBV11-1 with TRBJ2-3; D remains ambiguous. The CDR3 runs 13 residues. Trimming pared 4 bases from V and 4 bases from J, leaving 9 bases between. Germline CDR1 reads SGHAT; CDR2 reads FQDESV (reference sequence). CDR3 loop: CASSSPPADTQYF. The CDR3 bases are TGTGCCAGCAGCTCACCCCCTGCAGATACGCAGTATTTT.

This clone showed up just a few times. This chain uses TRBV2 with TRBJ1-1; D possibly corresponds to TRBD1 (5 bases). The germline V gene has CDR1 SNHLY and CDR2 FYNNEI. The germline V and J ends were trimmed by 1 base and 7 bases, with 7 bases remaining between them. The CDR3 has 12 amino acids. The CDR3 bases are TGTGCCAGCAGTGAAGGGGGGAATGAAGCTTTCTTT. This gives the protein CASSEGGNEAFF.

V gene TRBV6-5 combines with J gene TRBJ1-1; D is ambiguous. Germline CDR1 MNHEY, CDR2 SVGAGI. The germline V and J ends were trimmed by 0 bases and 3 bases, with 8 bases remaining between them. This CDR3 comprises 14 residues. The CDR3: CASSYSGFDTEAFF. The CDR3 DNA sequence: TGTGCCAGCAGTTACTCGGGGTTTGACACTGAAGCTTTCTTT.

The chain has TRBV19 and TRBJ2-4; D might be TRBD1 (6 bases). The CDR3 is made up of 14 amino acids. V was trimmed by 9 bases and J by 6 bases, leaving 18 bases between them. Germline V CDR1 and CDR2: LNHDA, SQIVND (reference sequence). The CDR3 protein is CASRGFQGRNIQYF. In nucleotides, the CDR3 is TGTGCCAGCAGGGGATTCCAGGGTAGAAACATTCAGTACTTC.

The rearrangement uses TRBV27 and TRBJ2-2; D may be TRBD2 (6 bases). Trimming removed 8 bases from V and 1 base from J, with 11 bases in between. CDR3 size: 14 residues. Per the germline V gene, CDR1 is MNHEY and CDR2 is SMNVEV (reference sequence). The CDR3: CASRLALNTGELFF. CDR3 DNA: TGTGCCAGCCGTCTAGCGCTGAACACCGGGGAGCTGTTTTTT.

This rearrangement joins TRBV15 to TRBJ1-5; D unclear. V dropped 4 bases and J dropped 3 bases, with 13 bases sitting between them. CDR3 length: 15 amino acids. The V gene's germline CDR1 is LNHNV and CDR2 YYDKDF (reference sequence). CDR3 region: CATSNWVLDNQPQHF. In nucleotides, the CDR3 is TGTGCCACCAGCAACTGGGTACTTGACAATCAGCCCCAGCATTTT.

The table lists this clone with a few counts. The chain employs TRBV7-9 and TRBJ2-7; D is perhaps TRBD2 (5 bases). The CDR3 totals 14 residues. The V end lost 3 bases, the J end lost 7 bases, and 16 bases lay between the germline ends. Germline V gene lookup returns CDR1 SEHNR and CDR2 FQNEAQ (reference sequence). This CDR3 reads CASSLSESGGEQYF. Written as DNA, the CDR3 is TGTGCCAGCAGCTTGTCGGAGTCAGGAGGAGAGCAGTACTTC.